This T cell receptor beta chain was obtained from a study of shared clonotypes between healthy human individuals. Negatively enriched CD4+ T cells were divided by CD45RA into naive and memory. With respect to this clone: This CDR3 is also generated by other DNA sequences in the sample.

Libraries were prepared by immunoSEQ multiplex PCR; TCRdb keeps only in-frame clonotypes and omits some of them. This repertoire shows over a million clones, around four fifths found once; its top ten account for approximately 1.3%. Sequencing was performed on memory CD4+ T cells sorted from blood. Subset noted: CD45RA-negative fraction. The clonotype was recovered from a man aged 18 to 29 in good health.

In nucleotides, the CDR3 is TGTGCCTGGAGAGGACGAGTGAGCACAGATACGCAGTATTTT. This codes for CAWRGRVSTDTQYF. This chain joins TRBV30 and TRBJ2-3; D remains ambiguous. Trimming removed 3 bases from V and 0 bases from J, with 10 bases in between. This CDR3 spans 14 amino acids. Germline lookup yields CDR1 GTSNPN and CDR2 SVGIG (reference sequence).